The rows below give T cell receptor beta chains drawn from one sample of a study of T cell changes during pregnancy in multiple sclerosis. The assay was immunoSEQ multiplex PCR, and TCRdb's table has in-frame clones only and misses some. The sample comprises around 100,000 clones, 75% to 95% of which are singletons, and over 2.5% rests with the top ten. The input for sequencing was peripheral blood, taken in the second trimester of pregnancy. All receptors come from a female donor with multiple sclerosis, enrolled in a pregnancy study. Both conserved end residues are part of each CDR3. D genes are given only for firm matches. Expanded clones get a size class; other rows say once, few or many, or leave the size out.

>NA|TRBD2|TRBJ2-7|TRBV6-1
TGTGCCAGCAGTGATAGCGGGAGGGTCTCCTACGAGCAGTACTTC
CASSDSGRVSYEQYF
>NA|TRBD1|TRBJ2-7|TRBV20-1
TGCAGTGCTAGATCCCGGGACAGGGAGTACTTC
CSARSRDREYF
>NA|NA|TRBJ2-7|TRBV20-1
TGCAGTGCTAGATTTAGGACAGAGCAGTACTTC
CSARFRTEQYF
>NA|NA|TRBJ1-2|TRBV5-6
TGTGCCAGCAGCTTGGCCGGGGGTGACGACTATGGCTACACCTTC
CASSLAGGDDYGYTF
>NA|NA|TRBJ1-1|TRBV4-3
TGCGCCAGCAGCCAAGGTCAATCGGGGGGGCGGGTGAACACTGAAGCTTTCTTT
CASSQGQSGGRVNTEAFF
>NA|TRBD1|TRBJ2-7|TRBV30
TGTGCCTGGACTAAGGGGGGACAGGGGACCCGCGAGCAGTACTTC
CAWTKGGQGTREQYF
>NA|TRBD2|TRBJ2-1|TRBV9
TGTGCCAGCAGCCCCGGACTAGCGGACTACCTACACGAGCAGTTCTTC
CASSPGLADYLHEQFF
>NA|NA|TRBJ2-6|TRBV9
TGTGCCAGCAGCGGCAGCTCTGGGGCCAACGTCCTGACTTTC
CASSGSSGANVLTF
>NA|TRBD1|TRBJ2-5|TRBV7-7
TGTGCTAGCAGCTCCGGGACAGGGAGGGAGACCCAGTACTTC
CASSSGTGRETQYF
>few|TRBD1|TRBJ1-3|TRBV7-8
TGTGCCAGCAGCTTAGCGGACAGGTCCATATATTTT
CASSLADRSIYF
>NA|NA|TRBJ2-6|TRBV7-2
TGTGCCAGCAGCCGGAGCTCTGGGGCCAACGTCCTGACTTTC
CASSRSSGANVLTF
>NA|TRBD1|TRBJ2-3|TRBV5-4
TGTGCCAGCAGCCAGCCAGGGACAGCTGGGTTGGGGCATACGCAGTATTTT
CASSQPGTAGLGHTQYF
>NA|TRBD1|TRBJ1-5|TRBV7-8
TGTGCCAGCAGCTTAGGGACAGGTACCGATCAGCCCCAGCATTTT
CASSLGTGTDQPQHF
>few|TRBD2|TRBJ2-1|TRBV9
TGTGCCAGCAGCGGACAGCTAGCGGGAGGGCCTTACAATGAGCAGTTCTTC
CASSGQLAGGPYNEQFF
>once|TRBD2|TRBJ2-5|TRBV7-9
TGTGCCAGCACCAAACTTCGGACTAGCGGACATAAAGAGACCCAGTACTTC
CASTKLRTSGHKETQYF
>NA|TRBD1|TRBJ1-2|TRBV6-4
TGTGCCAGCAGGGTGGACGAGACAGGGGGCTATGGCTACACCTTC
CASRVDETGGYGYTF
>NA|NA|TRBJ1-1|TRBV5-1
TGCGCCAGCAGCCAACGCCTCGGGATAGGAACTGAAGCTTTCTTT
CASSQRLGIGTEAFF
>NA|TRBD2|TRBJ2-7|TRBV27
TGTGCCAGCAGTCTCGGACTAGCGGGCACCTACGAGCAGTACTTC
CASSLGLAGTYEQYF
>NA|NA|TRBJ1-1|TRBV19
TGTGCCAGTAGTATCGAAGGGGCCACTGAAGCTTTCTTT
CASSIEGATEAFF
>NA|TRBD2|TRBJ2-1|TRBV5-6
TGTGCCAGCAGCTTCCGGACTAGCGGGAGGGCCTATGAGCAGTTCTTC
CASSFRTSGRAYEQFF
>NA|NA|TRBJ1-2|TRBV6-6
TGTGCCAGCAGGTCGTCCTATGGCTACACCTTC
CASRSSYGYTF
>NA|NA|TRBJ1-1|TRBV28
TGTGCCAGCAGTAGGGGTGGGGCGCGGACTGAAGCTTTCTTT
CASSRGGARTEAFF
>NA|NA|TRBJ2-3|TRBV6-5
TGTGCCAGCAGTTACCTAGGGGAAGATACGCAGTATTTT
CASSYLGEDTQYF
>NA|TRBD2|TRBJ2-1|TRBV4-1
TGCGCCAGCAGCCAAGAACCTAGCGGGCATTCTGCGGGGCAGTTCTTC
CASSQEPSGHSAGQFF
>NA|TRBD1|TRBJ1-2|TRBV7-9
TGTGCCAGCAGCGACGGGACAGGGGGACGGGGCTATGGCTACACCTTC
CASSDGTGGRGYGYTF
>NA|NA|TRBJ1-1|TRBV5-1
TGCGCCAGCAGCTCCACGCAGGGGAGAGCTTTCTTT
CASSSTQGRAFF
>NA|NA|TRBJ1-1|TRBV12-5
TGTGCTAGTGGTTTGGGAGCTGGGGCGGCTGAAGCTTTCTTT
CASGLGAGAAEAFF
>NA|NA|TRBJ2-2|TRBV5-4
TGTGCCAGCAGCTTGACGGGTGTCACAGGGACGAACACCGGGGAGCTGTTTTTT
CASSLTGVTGTNTGELFF
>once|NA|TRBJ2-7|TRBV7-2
TGTGCCAGCAGCTCTAACAGGGCCTCCTACGAGCAGTACTTC
CASSSNRASYEQYF
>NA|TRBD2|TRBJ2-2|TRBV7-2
TGTGCCAGCAGCTTAAAAACCCCGGGACTAGCGAGACACGGGGAGCTGTTTTTT
CASSLKTPGLARHGELFF
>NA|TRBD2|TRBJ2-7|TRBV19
TGTGCCAGTAGTATAGGACCTAGCGGGAGCCCGTACGAGCAGTACTTC
CASSIGPSGSPYEQYF
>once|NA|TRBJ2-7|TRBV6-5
TGTGCCAGCAGTTACGCAGGGGTCGGACCATACGAGCAGTACTTC
CASSYAGVGPYEQYF
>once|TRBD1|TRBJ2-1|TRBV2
TGTGCCAGCAGGCCAACCGGGACAGACTACAATGAGCAGTTCTTC
CASRPTGTDYNEQFF
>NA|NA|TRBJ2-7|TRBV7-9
TGTGCCAGCAGCTCGACGGGGGAGCAGTACTTC
CASSSTGEQYF
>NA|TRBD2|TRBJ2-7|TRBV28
TGTGCCAGCAGTTTACCCACTCTCTCACTGACTAGCGGGAGATACGAGCAGTACTTC
CASSLPTLSLTSGRYEQYF
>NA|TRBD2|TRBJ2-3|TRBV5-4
TGTGCCAGCAGCTTGGGATTAGCGGGAGGGACAGATACGCAGTATTTT
CASSLGLAGGTDTQYF
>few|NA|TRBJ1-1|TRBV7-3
TGTGCCAGCAGCCAAAATTTGGCGGCCACTGAAGCTTTCTTT
CASSQNLAATEAFF
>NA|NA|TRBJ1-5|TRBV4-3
TGCGCCAGCAGCCAATCCCGGACAGGCAATCAGCCCCAGCATTTT
CASSQSRTGNQPQHF
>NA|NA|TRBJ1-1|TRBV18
TGTGCCAGCTCACGAGCCGTTGACACTGAAGCTTTCTTT
CASSRAVDTEAFF
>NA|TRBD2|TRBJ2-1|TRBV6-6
TGTGCCAGCTCAGCTAGCGGAGTTAACAATGAGCAGTTCTTC
CASSASGVNNEQFF
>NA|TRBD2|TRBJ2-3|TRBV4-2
TGTGCCAGCAGCCAAGGGGCGCTAGCGGGACTCACAGATACGCAGTATTTT
CASSQGALAGLTDTQYF
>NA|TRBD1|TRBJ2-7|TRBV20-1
TGCAGTGCTAAAACAGGGGGCGAGCAGTACTTC
CSAKTGGEQYF
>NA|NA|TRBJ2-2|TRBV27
TGTGCCAGCAGTTCCACGGGGGTGAGGGCCGGGGAGCTGTTTTTT
CASSSTGVRAGELFF
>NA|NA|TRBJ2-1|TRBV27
TGTGCCAGCCGGGATAGCGGATACAATGAGCAGTTCTTC
CASRDSGYNEQFF
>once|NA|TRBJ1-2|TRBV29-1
TGCAGCGCTGACCAGGGTGGCTACACCTTC
CSADQGGYTF
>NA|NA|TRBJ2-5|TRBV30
TGTGCCTGGCTTGCTTGGGGCAGGACCCAAGAGACCCAGTACTTC
CAWLAWGRTQETQYF
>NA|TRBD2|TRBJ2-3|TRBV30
TGTGCCTGGGGCCAGACTAGCGGGAGGTCAGATACGCAGTATTTT
CAWGQTSGRSDTQYF
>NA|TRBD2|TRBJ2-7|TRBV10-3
TGTGCCATCAGTGATTCGACTAGCAGAAAATACGAGCAGTACTTC
CAISDSTSRKYEQYF
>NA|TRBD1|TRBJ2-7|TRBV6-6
TGTGCCAGCAGTTCGGTTTGGGACAGGGGCTCCTACGAGCAGTACTTC
CASSSVWDRGSYEQYF
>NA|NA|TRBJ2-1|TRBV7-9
TGTGCCAGCCAGGGGCCCTCCTACAATGAGCAGTTCTTC
CASQGPSYNEQFF
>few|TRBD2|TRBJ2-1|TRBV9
TGTGCCAGCAGCATCGGGACTAGCGGCAACAATGAGCAGTTCTTC
CASSIGTSGNNEQFF
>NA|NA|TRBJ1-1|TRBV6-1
TGTGCCAGCAGTACCGGGGGAAACACTGAAGCTTTCTTT
CASSTGGNTEAFF